These 15 T cell receptor beta chains were all obtained from the same sample, sequenced in a study of cytomegalovirus exposure and HLA in healthy donors. TCRdb's table, derived via immunoSEQ multiplex PCR, lists solely in-frame clones and lacks some. Of approximately 300,000 clones detected, 75% to 90% appear once; the ten largest clones hold 0.84%. Sample: PBMCs. These receptors originate from a woman under 30 in good health and CMV-seronegative.

The chain joins TRBV5-5 to TRBJ2-6, with unresolved D. Trimming left V 0 bases short and J 0 bases short, with 10 bases between. Germline V CDR1 and CDR2: SGHKS, YYEKEE (reference sequence). The CDR3 covers 17 residues. The CDR3 DNA reads TGTGCCAGCAGCTTGGATCACAGAGACTCTGGGGCCAACGTCCTGACTTTC. This sequence encodes CASSLDHRDSGANVLTF.

The chain has TRBV4-1 and TRBJ2-1, with 8 bases fitting TRBD2. With 0 bases clipped from V and 6 bases from J, the junction kept 10 bases outside the gene matches. Germline V gene lookup returns CDR1 MGHRA and CDR2 YSYEKL. There are 17 residues in the CDR3. The CDR3 region is CASSQDLPAGASNEQFF. CDR3 DNA: TGCGCCAGCAGCCAAGATCTGCCAGCGGGAGCGTCCAATGAGCAGTTCTTC.

This chain uses TRBV7-2 with TRBJ2-3; the D gene is possibly TRBD1 (5 bases). Germline CDR1 is SGHTA and CDR2 is FQGNSA. V gave up 5 bases and J gave up 2 bases, with 11 bases separating them. There are 14 residues in the CDR3. The CDR3 DNA reads TGTGCCAGCAGCCCAAGACAGCTCACAGATACGCAGTATTTT. It yields the protein CASSPRQLTDTQYF.

This clone was seen a few times. This chain uses TRBV25-1 with TRBJ1-1; D is undetermined. Per the germline V gene, CDR1 is MGHDK and CDR2 is SYGVNS. V was trimmed by 5 bases and J by 1 base, leaving 17 bases between them. The CDR3 spans 16 residues. The CDR3 region is CASSSYRGPSNTEAFF. CDR3 nucleotides: TGTGCCAGCAGTTCCTACCGCGGGCCTTCGAACACTGAAGCTTTCTTT.

V usage is TRBV5-4 and J usage is TRBJ2-1; 10 nucleotides agree with TRBD2. Germline CDR1 and CDR2: SGHNT and YYREEE (reference sequence). Trimming at V came to 7 bases and at J to 2 bases, leaving 9 bases not matched to a gene. This CDR3 spans 16 amino acids. CDR3 bases: TGTGCCAGCGCCCCGCCAGCGGGAGGGGCCTACAATGAGCAGTTCTTC. Translation: CASAPPAGGAYNEQFF.

This clone was counted a few times. The chain carries TRBV5-1 and TRBJ1-2; D is possibly TRBD1 (5 bases). Germline-derived CDR1 and CDR2 are SGHRS and YFSETQ. Deletions cut 0 bases from V and 2 bases from J, with 11 bases between. The CDR3 has 15 residues. Here the CDR3 reads CASSLVQGGNYGYTF. The CDR3 coding sequence is TGCGCCAGCAGCTTGGTCCAGGGAGGGAACTATGGCTACACCTTC.

The chain joins TRBV7-2 to TRBJ2-3; 7 bases line up with TRBD2. Trimming took 5 bases from V and 8 from J; bases not matched to a gene: 13. The CDR3 has 15 residues. Germline loops: CDR1 SGHTA, CDR2 FQGNSA. CDR3 DNA: TGTGCCAGCAGCGAGGCATTTGCGGGAGAGAGTACGCAGTATTTT. Amino acid sequence: CASSEAFAGESTQYF.

The chain recombines TRBV5-1 with TRBJ1-4; D is unclear. The CDR3 covers 15 residues. Germline V lookup: CDR1 SGHRS, CDR2 YFSETQ. V was pared by 4 bases and J by 0 bases, with 10 bases between. CDR3: CASSPGGATNEKLFF. The CDR3 DNA is TGCGCCAGCAGCCCCGGAGGTGCAACTAATGAAAAACTGTTTTTT.

The rearrangement links TRBV9 to TRBJ2-7; D gene uncertain. The V and J ends lost 1 base and 2 bases respectively, with 7 bases between them. Germline V gene data show CDR1 as SGDLS and CDR2 as YYNGEE. This CDR3 spans 13 amino acids. The CDR3 protein is CASSVTETYEQYF. The CDR3 nucleotides are TGTGCCAGCAGCGTAACAGAGACCTACGAGCAGTACTTC.

This chain joins TRBV2 and TRBJ1-5, with D uncertain. V lost 3 bases to trimming and J lost 2 bases, with 23 bases between them. The CDR3 has 19 amino acids. Germline CDR1 SNHLY, CDR2 FYNNEI. The CDR3 region is CASSDFPAAALFGNQPQHF. DNA of the CDR3: TGTGCCAGCAGTGATTTCCCGGCGGCAGCCCTTTTTGGCAATCAGCCCCAGCATTTT.

The rearrangement joins TRBV2 to TRBJ2-3, with TRBD2 matching over 11 bases. Germline assignment: CDR1 SNHLY and CDR2 FYNNEI. This CDR3 is 15 amino acids long. Losses at the gene ends were 6 bases for V and 2 bases for J; bases not matched to a gene: 4. This chain's CDR3 is CASRGTSGNTDTQYF. As DNA, the CDR3 is TGTGCCAGCAGGGGGACTAGCGGAAACACAGATACGCAGTATTTT. The whole variable domain, filled in from reference TRBV2 and TRBJ2-3, reads EPEVTQTPSHQVTQMGQEVILRCVPISNHLYFYWYRQILGQKVEFLVSFYNNEISEKSEIFDDQFSVERPDGSNFTLKIRSTKLEDSAMYFCASRGTSGNTDTQYFGPGTRLTVL.

The chain carries TRBV11-1 and TRBJ2-3, with 10 bases aligning to TRBD2. The germline CDR1 and CDR2 sequences are SGHAT and FQDESV (reference sequence). This CDR3 is 16 amino acids long. After removal of 0 bases from V and 9 bases from J, the junction contained 9 bases not matched to a gene. CDR3 DNA: TGTGCCAGCAGCTTAGCGTCTTCTAGCGGGAGAGTGACGCAGTATTTT. The encoded protein is CASSLASSSGRVTQYF.

The chain combines TRBV6-1 with TRBJ2-7; D is perhaps TRBD2 (6 bases). This CDR3 is 17 amino acids long. Trimming removed 2 bases from V and 0 bases from J, with 17 bases in between. The germline V gene has CDR1 MNHNS and CDR2 SASEGT. CDR3 sequence: CASSESWASVRSYEQYF. As DNA, the CDR3 is TGTGCCAGCAGTGAATCGTGGGCTAGCGTCCGCTCCTACGAGCAGTACTTC.

The sample holds a few counts of this clone. This chain links TRBV6-1 with TRBJ2-2; possible D gene TRBD1, 5 bases. Germline CDR1 reads MNHNS; CDR2 reads SASEGT. The V and J ends lost 10 bases and 7 bases respectively, with 16 bases between them. The CDR3 consists of 13 residues. The CDR3 DNA follows: TGTGCCACCCTGACAGCTCGGCGCGGGGAGCTGTTTTTT. Its translation is CATLTARRGELFF.

J is TRBJ2-7 and V is TRBV7-2; possible D gene TRBD1, 6 bases. V was pared by 6 bases and J by 1 base, with 13 bases between. Looked up from germline, CDR1 is SGHTA and CDR2 is FQGNSA. This CDR3 region has 14 residues. The CDR3 nucleotides read TGTGCCAGCAGGAACCGACAGGCGTCCTACGAGCAGTACTTC. This sequence encodes CASRNRQASYEQYF. The full variable domain, rest sourced from reference TRBV7-2 and TRBJ2-7, is GAGVSQSPSNKVTEKGKDVELRCDPISGHTALYWYRQSLGQGLEFLIYFQGNSAPDKSGLPSDRFSAERTGGSVSTLTIQRTQQEDSAVYLCASRNRQASYEQYFGPGTRLTVT.